Each of the 21 T cell receptor beta chains below was sequenced from the same sample in a study of immune cell composition in non-small cell lung cancer. TCRdb's table, derived via immunoSEQ multiplex PCR, lists solely in-frame clones and lacks some. In the table there are 5,000 to 7,000 clones, about 85% of which are singletons. Normal lung sampling was at least 3 cm from the tumour, as distant as possible. Sequencing was performed on non-adjacent lung tissue. These receptors were obtained from a human donor with non-small cell lung cancer.

V gene TRBV10-2 combines with J gene TRBJ1-1; tentative D call: TRBD1 (5 bases). The CDR3 covers 17 residues. V was shortened by 5 bases and J by 3 bases, with 22 bases between the two germline ends. Germline CDR1 is WSHSY and CDR2 is SAAADI. This CDR3 is CASSMAPPGTGYTEAFF. The CDR3 DNA sequence: TGCGCCAGCAGTATGGCCCCCCCAGGGACTGGGTACACTGAAGCTTTCTTT.

CDR3 loop: CASSEAGVLRNGYTF. The CDR3 DNA reads TGTGCCAGCAGCGAAGCCGGGGTCCTTAGGAATGGCTACACCTTC. The V and J genes are TRBV7-2 and TRBJ1-2; no definite D call. Germline CDR1 and CDR2: SGHTA and FQGNSA. The CDR3 contains 15 residues. V lost 5 bases to trimming and J lost 6 bases, with 19 bases between them.

The chain is built from TRBV13 and TRBJ2-2; possible D gene TRBD1, 6 bases. Trimming took 5 bases from V and 1 from J, leaving 17 bases between them. The CDR3 extends over 17 amino acids. CDR1 PRHDT and CDR2 FYEKMQ come from the germline V gene (reference sequence). CDR3 nucleotides: TGTGCCAGCAGCCTGGGGGCGGGCGCCCGGAACACCGGGGAGCTGTTTTTT. Protein product: CASSLGAGARNTGELFF.

CDR3 nucleotides: TGTGCCAGCAGCCTGATAGCGGGAGATACGCAGTATTTT. This encodes CASSLIAGDTQYF. The chain has TRBV4-2 and TRBJ2-3, with 7 bases that match TRBD2. In germline, CDR1 is LGHNA, CDR2 YNFKEQ. This CDR3 comprises 13 residues. The ends lost 4 bases at V and 5 bases at J; junction bases unmatched: 3.

The V and J genes are TRBV27 and TRBJ2-7, with a possible D match to TRBD1 (6 bases). The germline gives CDR1 MNHEY, CDR2 SMNVEV (reference sequence). The CDR3 is 14 residues long. V was shortened by 8 bases and J by 2 bases, with 16 bases between the two germline ends. CDR3 DNA: TGTGCCAGCTGGGGTCAGGGGAGCGCCTACGAGCAGTACTTC. Translation: CASWGQGSAYEQYF.

The genes are TRBV2 and TRBJ1-1; 9 bases are shared with TRBD1. The germline V gene has CDR1 SNHLY and CDR2 FYNNEI. The V gene end was trimmed by 6 bases and the J gene end by 1 base; junction bases not matched to a gene: 6. This CDR3 is 15 amino acids long. The CDR3 region has the DNA TGTGCCAGCAGCGGACAGGGGAGGGGGAACACTGAAGCTTTCTTT. Amino acids: CASSGQGRGNTEAFF.

This chain connects TRBV11-2 to TRBJ2-7; maybe TRBD1 (5 bases). The CDR3 has 14 amino acids. Trimming pared 0 bases from V and 6 bases from J, leaving 12 bases between. The germline CDR1 and CDR2 sequences are SGHAT and FQNNGV. CDR3 nucleotide sequence: TGTGCCAGCAGCTTAGATGGGGCAATGGGCGAGCAGTACTTC. It yields the protein CASSLDGAMGEQYF.

The CDR3 sequence: CASSSGLDGYTF. CDR3 bases: TGTGCCAGCAGCTCGGGACTCGATGGCTACACCTTC. The chain combines TRBV11-2 with TRBJ1-2; tentative D call: TRBD1 (5 bases). Trimming removed 4 bases at V and 6 bases at J, with 9 bases between. This CDR3 has 12 amino acids. Germline CDR1 and CDR2: SGHAT and FQNNGV.

The V gene is TRBV5-1, the J gene TRBJ2-7; perhaps TRBD1 as D (6 bases). V was shortened by 4 bases and J by 4 bases, with 6 bases between the two germline ends. Germline lookup yields CDR1 SGHRS and CDR2 YFSETQ. The CDR3 consists of 11 residues. CDR3 loop: CASSQGYEQYF. In nucleotides, the CDR3 is TGCGCCAGCAGCCAGGGGTACGAGCAGTACTTC.

V and J are TRBV7-9 and TRBJ2-3; D is uncertain. Germline loops: CDR1 SEHNR, CDR2 FQNEAQ (reference sequence). The CDR3 is made up of 13 amino acids. Trimming left V 1 base short and J 6 bases short, with 8 bases between. The CDR3 nucleotides read TGTGCCAGCAGCTTAGATCCAGTGGATACGCAGTATTTT. Protein sequence: CASSLDPVDTQYF. The full variable domain, in which reference TRBV7-9 and TRBJ2-3 provide the parts outside the CDR3, is DTGVSQNPRHKITKRGQNVTFRCDPISEHNRLYWYRQTLGQGPEFLTYFQNEAQLEKSRLLSDRFSAERPKGSFSTLEIQRTEQGDSAMYLCASSLDPVDTQYFGPGTRLTVL.

This chain uses TRBV18 with TRBJ1-5, with D possibly being TRBD1 (5 bases). Deletions cut 5 bases from V and 4 bases from J, with 12 bases between. The CDR3 totals 14 residues. The germline V gene has CDR1 KGHSH and CDR2 LQKENI. CDR3 sequence: CASSDSDPNQPQHF. Here the CDR3 DNA reads TGTGCCAGCTCAGACAGCGACCCTAATCAGCCCCAGCATTTT.

This clone was seen a handful of times. The V call is TRBV30, the J call TRBJ2-7; D is unclear. Germline CDR1 and CDR2: GTSNPN and SVGIG (reference sequence). The CDR3 is made up of 13 amino acids. With 2 bases removed from V and 2 bases from J, the gap between germline ends came to 10 bases. In nucleotides, the CDR3 is TGTGCCTGGAGTCTCTCGGTCGCCTACGAGCAGTACTTC. Protein product: CAWSLSVAYEQYF. Full variable domain (remainder filled in from reference TRBV30 and TRBJ2-7): SQTIHQWPATLVQPVGSPLSLECTVEGTSNPNLYWYRQAAGRGLQLLFYSVGIGQISSEVPQNLSASRPQDRQFILSSKKLLLSDSGFYLCAWSLSVAYEQYFGPGTRLTVT.

This rearrangement joins TRBV15 to TRBJ2-3; 8 bases line up with TRBD2. J gave up 5 bases and V 0 bases, and 7 bases lay outside the gene matches. CDR3 length equals 16 residues. The germline gives CDR1 LNHNV, CDR2 YYDKDF (reference sequence). The CDR3 loop is CATSRDLGGRIDTQYF. CDR3 nucleotide sequence: TGTGCCACCAGCAGAGACCTTGGCGGGAGGATAGATACGCAGTATTTT.

This rearrangement joins TRBV19 to TRBJ2-1; 14 positions match TRBD2. J was trimmed by 4 bases and V by 7 bases; bases with no gene match: 3. The germline gives CDR1 LNHDA, CDR2 SQIVND (reference sequence). The CDR3 has 15 amino acids. CDR3: CASTGLAGVYNEQFF. The CDR3 bases are TGTGCCAGTACGGGACTAGCGGGAGTATACAATGAGCAGTTCTTC.

J is TRBJ1-3 and V is TRBV28, with 7 bases fitting TRBD1. The V gene end was trimmed by 2 bases and the J gene end by 7 bases; junction bases not matched to a gene: 5. The CDR3 consists of 14 residues. CDR1 and CDR2 from the germline V gene are MDHEN and SYDVKM. CDR3 DNA: TGTGCCAGCAGTTTAGGACAGGATCGGAACACCATATATTTT. Its translation: CASSLGQDRNTIYF.

The V gene is TRBV14, the J gene TRBJ2-1; 11 nucleotides agree with TRBD2. With V trimmed by 1 base and J by 11 bases, 10 bases remained unmatched. The CDR3 runs 16 residues. Germline CDR1 is SGHDN and CDR2 is FVKESK. The CDR3 DNA is TGTGCCAGCAGCCAAGCCCACGGGCTAGCGGGAGGTCAGCAGTTCTTC. This gives the protein CASSQAHGLAGGQQFF.

This clone appeared a few times. The chain uses TRBV6-1 and TRBJ1-1; D is unresolved. CDR3 length: 14 amino acids. The V gene lost 7 bases and the J gene lost 3 bases, with 15 bases spanning the gap. Germline lookup yields CDR1 MNHNS and CDR2 SASEGT. The CDR3 loop reads CASIFLGRDTEAFF. The CDR3 DNA reads as TGTGCCAGCATTTTCTTGGGGAGGGACACTGAAGCTTTCTTT.

The sample holds one count of this clone. The chain has TRBV4-1 and TRBJ1-1; D might be TRBD1 (5 bases). V was shortened by 0 bases and J by 11 bases, with 25 bases between the two germline ends. CDR1 and CDR2 from the germline V gene are MGHRA and YSYEKL. The CDR3 covers 17 residues. In DNA, the CDR3 is TGCGCCAGCAGCCAAGAGACGGGTGGCGGCAGGGCGGGGGGGGCTTTCTTT. Protein: CASSQETGGGRAGGAFF.

This rearrangement joins TRBV27 to TRBJ2-7, with 12 nucleotides matching TRBD2. Trimming removed 2 bases from V and 3 bases from J; junction bases left unmatched: 5. There are 16 residues in the CDR3. Germline CDR1 reads MNHEY; CDR2 reads SMNVEV (reference sequence). The CDR3 DNA reads TGTGCCAGCAGTTTAATACCGACTAGCGGGAGCTACGAGCAGTACTTC. Translated: CASSLIPTSGSYEQYF.

The chain is built from TRBV27 and TRBJ2-5; TRBD2 aligns across 7 bases. The junction had 6 bases not matched to a gene; V was cut back by 4 bases and J by 1 base. The germline gives CDR1 MNHEY, CDR2 SMNVEV (reference sequence). CDR3 length equals 15 residues. The CDR3 sequence: CASSSALAIQETQYF. The DNA of the CDR3 is TGTGCCAGCAGTTCCGCACTAGCGATCCAAGAGACCCAGTACTTC.

V is TRBV30 and J is TRBJ2-7, with TRBD1 identical over 8 bases. Losses at the gene ends were 0 bases for V and 4 bases for J; bases not matched to a gene: 8. This CDR3 region has 15 residues. Germline V lookup: CDR1 GTSNPN, CDR2 SVGIG (reference sequence). The CDR3 protein is CAWSVRTGLLYEQYF. The DNA for the CDR3 is TGTGCCTGGAGTGTACGGACAGGGTTACTTTACGAGCAGTACTTC.